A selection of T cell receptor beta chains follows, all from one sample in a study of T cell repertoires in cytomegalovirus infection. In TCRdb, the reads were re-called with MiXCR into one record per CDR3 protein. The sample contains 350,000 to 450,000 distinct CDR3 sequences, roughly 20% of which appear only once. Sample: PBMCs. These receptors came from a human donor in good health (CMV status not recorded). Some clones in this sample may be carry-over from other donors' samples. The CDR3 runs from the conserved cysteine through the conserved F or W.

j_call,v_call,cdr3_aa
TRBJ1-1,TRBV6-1,CASTGDGTEAFF
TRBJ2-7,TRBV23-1,CASSVRKASGYYEQYF
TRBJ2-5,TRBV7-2,CASSPTVFLETQYF
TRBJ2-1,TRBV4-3,CASSRQTERGYNEQFF
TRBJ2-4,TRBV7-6,CASSLGGTGTIQNIQYF
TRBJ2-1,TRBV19,CASSTLGLAGGSVNEQFF
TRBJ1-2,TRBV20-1,CSAIEGFRPYGYTF
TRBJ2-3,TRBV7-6,CASSWGTSGTDTQYF
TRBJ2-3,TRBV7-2,CASSLGGGGADTQYF
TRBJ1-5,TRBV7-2,CASSLNPKQPQHF
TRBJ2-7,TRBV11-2,CASSHERGYTYEQYF
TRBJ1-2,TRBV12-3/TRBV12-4,CASSLGQPGYGYTF
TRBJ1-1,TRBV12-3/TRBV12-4,CASSQQGQNTEAFF
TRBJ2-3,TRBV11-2,CASSLPQVRDRGFIGTDTQYF
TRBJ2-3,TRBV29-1,CSVEVPTSADTQYF
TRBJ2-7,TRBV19,CARYGTAAYEQYF
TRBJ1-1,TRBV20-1,CSARVTWGTEAFF
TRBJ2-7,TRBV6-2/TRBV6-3,CASSYFGTGPNEQYF
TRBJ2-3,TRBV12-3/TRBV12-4,CASSGRRVFKEQYF
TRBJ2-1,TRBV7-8,CAIESGDTYNEQFF
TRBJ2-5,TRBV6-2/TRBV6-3,CASSYGGPQETQYF
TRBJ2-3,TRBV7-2,CASSRQHTQYF
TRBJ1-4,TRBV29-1,CSVETMGEKLFF
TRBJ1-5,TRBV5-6,CASSLDTGGPQHF
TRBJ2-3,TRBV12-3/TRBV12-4,CASRGWGSGTDTQYF
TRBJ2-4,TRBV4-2,CASSQGDSRWTGLNIQYF
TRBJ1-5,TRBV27,CASSFGVSQPQHF
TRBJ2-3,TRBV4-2,CASSLFPGLAGDSSSTDTQYF
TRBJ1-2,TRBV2,CATVGVANYGYTF
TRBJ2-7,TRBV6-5,CASSSQTLGGFSYEQYF
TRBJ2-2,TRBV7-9,CASSSGTSDTGELFF